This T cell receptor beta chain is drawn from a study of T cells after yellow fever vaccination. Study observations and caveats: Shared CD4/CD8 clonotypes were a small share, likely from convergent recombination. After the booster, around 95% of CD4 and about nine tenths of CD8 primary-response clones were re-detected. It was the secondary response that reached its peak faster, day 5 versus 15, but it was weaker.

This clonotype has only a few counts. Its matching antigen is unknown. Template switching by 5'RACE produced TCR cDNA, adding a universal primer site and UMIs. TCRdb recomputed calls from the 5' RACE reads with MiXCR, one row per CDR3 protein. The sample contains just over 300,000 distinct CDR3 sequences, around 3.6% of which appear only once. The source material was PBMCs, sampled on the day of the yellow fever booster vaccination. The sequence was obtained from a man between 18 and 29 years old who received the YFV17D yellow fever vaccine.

The CDR3 is CASSQRTDTNYGYTF. CDR3 coding DNA: TGCGCCAGCAGCCAACGGACAGACACTAACTATGGCTACACCTTC. J is TRBJ1-2 and V is TRBV4-3, with D maybe TRBD1 (6 bases). V lost 2 bases and J 0 bases, leaving 10 bases between the germline ends. This CDR3 spans 15 amino acids. Germline-derived CDR1 and CDR2 are LGHNA and YSLEER.